The rows below give T cell receptor beta chains drawn from one sample of a study of cytomegalovirus exposure and HLA in healthy donors. TCRdb's copy holds only in-frame clones and misses some; the assay was immunoSEQ multiplex PCR. The table has some 140,000 clones, roughly 79% seen once. What was sequenced was PBMCs. Receptors were obtained from a young man in good health and CMV-seronegative. Both conserved end residues are part of each CDR3. Fields, in order: V gene, clone size, J gene, CDR3 protein. Size tells how often a clone was seen (once, few, many) or the class of an expanded clone, and some rows leave it out.

V: TRBV5-8; size: NA; J: TRBJ1-5; CDR3: CASSLAGARGSNQPQHF
V: TRBV23-1; size: NA; J: TRBJ2-7; CDR3: CASSPLGSTYEQYF
V: TRBV6-6; size: few; J: TRBJ2-5; CDR3: CASGDRAGVTETQYF
V: TRBV5-1; size: once; J: TRBJ2-5; CDR3: CASSVLPGQGWETQYF
V: TRBV13; size: NA; J: TRBJ1-1; CDR3: CASSPGTLGGTEAFF
V: TRBV27; size: NA; J: TRBJ1-2; CDR3: CASSLRGGHKGYGYTF
V: TRBV9; size: NA; J: TRBJ2-3; CDR3: CASSVGGDTQYF
V: TRBV9; size: NA; J: TRBJ2-7; CDR3: CASSGDREDEQYF
V: TRBV20-1; size: NA; J: TRBJ2-7; CDR3: CSALRGREQYF
V: TRBV29-1; size: once; J: TRBJ1-1; CDR3: CSVITRGTANTEAFF
V: TRBV2; size: NA; J: TRBJ1-4; CDR3: CANRQDPNEKLFF
V: TRBV2; size: few; J: TRBJ1-6; CDR3: CASSEDRVGSPLHF
V: TRBV6-6; size: NA; J: TRBJ1-1; CDR3: CASSYGGATEAFF
V: TRBV5-5; size: NA; J: TRBJ2-1; CDR3: CASSLRTGRINEQFF
V: TRBV19; size: NA; J: TRBJ1-3; CDR3: CASSISGSYSGNTIYF
V: TRBV4-3; size: NA; J: TRBJ2-7; CDR3: CASTRGTGGAYEQYF
V: TRBV11-2; size: few; J: TRBJ2-7; CDR3: CASSPDTLHEQYF
V: TRBV30; size: once; J: TRBJ1-2; CDR3: CAWTSRGRRRDGYTF
V: TRBV11-2; size: NA; J: TRBJ1-1; CDR3: CASSFGQGEAFF
V: TRBV6-6; size: NA; J: TRBJ2-7; CDR3: CASRPGLFHEQYF
V: TRBV5-1; size: few; J: TRBJ1-1; CDR3: CASSLGGVEAFF
V: TRBV27; size: NA; J: TRBJ2-2; CDR3: CASSLFSGGGTGELFF
V: TRBV15; size: NA; J: TRBJ2-5; CDR3: CATSRDAEQETQYF
V: TRBV7-2; size: NA; J: TRBJ1-2; CDR3: CASSPVRVGGYTF
V: TRBV7-7; size: NA; J: TRBJ2-3; CDR3: CASSSSGVTDTQYF
V: TRBV7-2; size: NA; J: TRBJ1-3; CDR3: CASENRGGNTIYF
V: TRBV5-1; size: NA; J: TRBJ2-3; CDR3: CASRFSGDTQYF
V: TRBV29-1; size: NA; J: TRBJ2-1; CDR3: CSVEYGFRGSSYNEQFF
V: TRBV4-2; size: medium-sized; J: TRBJ2-7; CDR3: CASSQKHGESDEQYF
V: TRBV25-1; size: NA; J: TRBJ1-5; CDR3: CASSKLGDQPQHF
V: TRBV6-6; size: NA; J: TRBJ2-2; CDR3: CASSRTSANTGELFF
V: TRBV6-5; size: NA; J: TRBJ2-6; CDR3: CASRRTGSGANVLTF
V: TRBV7-2; size: NA; J: TRBJ1-6; CDR3: CASSLSTLGGSYNSPLHF
V: TRBV27; size: NA; J: TRBJ2-2; CDR3: CASSLARGNTGELFF
V: TRBV27; size: NA; J: TRBJ1-6; CDR3: CASSSRESRSPLHF
V: TRBV9; size: once; J: TRBJ2-2; CDR3: CASSLRRINTGELFF
V: TRBV7-9; size: NA; J: TRBJ2-5; CDR3: CASSIGGRETQYF
V: TRBV7-2; size: NA; J: TRBJ2-5; CDR3: CASSLGRGGTQETQYF
V: TRBV5-4; size: NA; J: TRBJ1-2; CDR3: CASSLQGTGDYGYTF
V: TRBV7-2; size: NA; J: TRBJ2-7; CDR3: CASSLGAGSTYEQYF
V: TRBV28; size: once; J: TRBJ1-6; CDR3: CATSSSNSPLHF
V: TRBV5-1; size: NA; J: NA; CDR3: CASSAWDTSYEQYF
V: TRBV5-1; size: NA; J: TRBJ2-5; CDR3: CASSLGQGEETQYF
V: TRBV5-1; size: NA; J: TRBJ1-4; CDR3: CASSLGEAPSNEKLFF
V: TRBV5-1; size: NA; J: TRBJ1-2; CDR3: CASRQGGAGYTF
V: TRBV30; size: NA; J: TRBJ2-2; CDR3: CAWSFRDRDTGELFF
V: TRBV27; size: few; J: TRBJ1-2; CDR3: CASSPSRGHGYTF
V: TRBV2; size: NA; J: TRBJ2-7; CDR3: CASSRHPYEQYF
V: TRBV2; size: NA; J: TRBJ2-7; CDR3: CASSEDGEQYF
V: TRBV6-1; size: few; J: TRBJ1-4; CDR3: CASISGGGGEKLFF
V: TRBV7-9; size: NA; J: TRBJ1-1; CDR3: CASSLVGKRAEAFF
V: TRBV30; size: NA; J: TRBJ2-7; CDR3: CAWTSDRDYEQYF